This TCR beta chain was identified in a study of T cell repertoires in cytomegalovirus infection. Whole-study context: Signatures in public TCR beta sequences pointed to both CMV infection and matching HLA type. Study findings and constraints: The cumulative frequency of public TCR beta families distinguished individuals who carried CMV together with the relevant HLA. Predominance within the ex vivo response was attributable to HLA-C-restricted CMV-specific TCR beta clonotypes.

Points on this clonotype: Its specificity is unknown.

CDR1 is SGHTA, CDR2 FQGTGA, per germline. Trimming stripped 5 bases from V and 7 bases from J, with 21 bases between. The CDR3 has 16 amino acids. TCRdb independently ran MiXCR on the reads; one entry per CDR3 protein. The profile covers over 450,000 distinct CDR3 sequences, with 11% appearing a single time and roughly 10% taken by the ten largest. The sequence derives from a human donor in good health (CMV status not recorded). Some clones in this sample may be carry-over from other donors' samples. This chain links TRBV7-3 with TRBJ2-1; perhaps TRBD1 as D (6 bases). Material: PBMCs. Here the CDR3 DNA reads TGTGCCAGCAGCAGACAAACAGGGATGAGGGGGAATGAGCAGTTCTTC. It codes for CASSRQTGMRGNEQFF.